These 14 T cell receptor beta chains were all obtained from the same sample, sequenced in a study of cytomegalovirus exposure and HLA in healthy donors. PCR involved 60 Vbeta and 13 Jbeta primers. The assay was immunoSEQ multiplex PCR, and TCRdb's table has in-frame clones only and misses some. Here the sample spans more than 95,000 clones, 76% being singletons. Source material: PBMCs. The origin of the receptors is a man between 45 and 60 years old in good health and CMV-seronegative.

This clone came up a few times. The chain links TRBV5-1 to TRBJ2-1; 8 bases line up with TRBD1. CDR3 length: 15 residues. The germline CDR1 and CDR2 sequences are SGHRS and YFSETQ. V shed 4 bases, J shed 0 bases, and the junction held 3 bases outside the gene matches. CDR3 protein: CASSGTGGSYNEQFF. The CDR3, as DNA: TGCGCCAGCAGCGGAACAGGGGGCTCCTACAATGAGCAGTTCTTC.

The chain uses TRBV20-1 and TRBJ1-2; D uncertain. Germline CDR1 and CDR2: DFQATT and SNEGSKA (reference sequence). Trimming removed 8 bases from V and 2 bases from J, with 9 bases in between. The CDR3 covers 11 residues. CDR3 DNA sequence: TGCAGTCTGGCAGCGAACTATGGCTACACCTTC. Its protein product is CSLAANYGYTF.

The chain carries TRBV5-8 and TRBJ2-2; TRBD2 matches 10 bases. J was trimmed by 5 bases and V by 1 base; bases with no gene match: 8. There are 17 residues in the CDR3. CDR1 is SGHTS, CDR2 YDEGEE, per germline. CDR3 nucleotides: TGTGCCAGCAGCTTGTATGCAGCGGGGGGGCCTACCGGGGAGCTGTTTTTT. It encodes CASSLYAAGGPTGELFF. Complete variable domain (other parts from reference TRBV5-8 and TRBJ2-2): EAGVTQSPTHLIKTRGQQATLRCSPISGHTSVYWYQQALGLGLQFLLWYDEGEERNRGNFPPRFSGRQFPNYSSELNVNALELEDSALYLCASSLYAAGGPTGELFFGEGSRLTVL.

CDR3 in amino acids: CASSYGRGLEETQYF. For the CDR3, the DNA is TGTGCCAGCAGTTACGGGCGGGGCTTGGAGGAGACCCAGTACTTC. The rearrangement joins TRBV6-5 to TRBJ2-5; D may be TRBD2 (6 bases). Trimming removed 2 bases from V and 5 bases from J, with 15 bases in between. Per the germline V gene, CDR1 is MNHEY and CDR2 is SVGAGI. There are 15 residues in the CDR3.

The gene calls are TRBV4-3 and TRBJ1-5; D is ambiguous. V was trimmed by 0 bases and J by 11 bases, leaving 17 bases between them. Germline loops: CDR1 LGHNA, CDR2 YSLEER. The CDR3 loop spans 15 amino acids. CDR3 sequence reads: CASSQDLGSGPTQHF. The CDR3 DNA is TGCGCCAGCAGCCAAGATCTGGGGAGCGGACCTACCCAGCATTTT.

This chain uses TRBV2 with TRBJ2-1; no clear D. The length of the CDR3 is 15 residues. The V and J ends lost 3 bases and 0 bases respectively, with 9 bases between them. In germline, CDR1 is SNHLY, CDR2 FYNNEI. The CDR3 here is CASSDVAASYNEQFF. The CDR3 region has the DNA TGTGCCAGCAGTGATGTAGCAGCCTCCTACAATGAGCAGTTCTTC.

Of note for this clone: The junction shows a germline mismatch at one end, possibly a read error. J is TRBJ1-1 and V is TRBV7-2, with a possible D match to TRBD1 (5 bases). The CDR3 sequence is 14 residues long. Per the germline V gene, CDR1 is SGHTA and CDR2 is FQGNSA. The CDR3 loop is CASNLGTSVAEAFF. CDR3 in DNA: TGTGCCAGCAACTTAGGGACTTCGGTTGCTGAAGCTTTCTTT.

This clone was seen only a few times. The chain employs TRBV19 and TRBJ2-1; D perhaps matches TRBD1 (5 bases). In germline, CDR1 is LNHDA, CDR2 SQIVND (reference sequence). V gave up 2 bases and J gave up 0 bases, with 11 bases separating them. The CDR3 is made up of 16 amino acids. CDR3 amino acids: CASSITGLSSYNEQFF. For the CDR3, the DNA is TGTGCCAGTAGTATAACAGGCTTGAGCTCCTACAATGAGCAGTTCTTC.

The rearrangement links TRBV19 to TRBJ1-2; D is unresolved. Trimming left V 4 bases short and J 7 bases short, with 10 bases between. CDR1 is LNHDA, CDR2 SQIVND, per germline (reference sequence). This CDR3 has 12 amino acids. The CDR3 sequence: CASSTRPGGYTF. Written as DNA, the CDR3 is TGTGCCAGTAGTACAAGACCGGGTGGCTACACCTTC.

This clone was recorded only once. The J gene is TRBJ2-3, the V gene TRBV28, with D perhaps matching TRBD2 (6 bases). V was shortened by 6 bases and J by 6 bases, with 19 bases between the two germline ends. The CDR3 runs 15 residues. Germline V gene lookup returns CDR1 MDHEN and CDR2 SYDVKM. The CDR3: CASRSGSALTDTQYF. DNA of the CDR3: TGTGCCAGCAGATCCGGGAGCGCCTTAACGGATACGCAGTATTTT.

The chain couples TRBV18 to TRBJ1-5; D is possibly TRBD1 (6 bases). The V gene lost 3 bases and the J gene lost 2 bases, with 11 bases spanning the gap. This CDR3 comprises 15 residues. Germline values: CDR1 KGHSH, CDR2 LQKENI. The CDR3 nucleotides read TGTGCCAGCTCACCGGGGGCGCCCGGCAATCAGCCCCAGCATTTT. Encoded protein: CASSPGAPGNQPQHF. Full variable domain (rest looked up from reference TRBV18 and TRBJ1-5): NAGVMQNPRHLVRRRGQEARLRCSPMKGHSHVYWYRQLPEEGLKFMVYLQKENIIDESGMPKERFSAEFPKEGPSILRIQQVVRGDSAAYFCASSPGAPGNQPQHFGDGTRLSIL.

The sample holds a few counts of this clone. The chain recombines TRBV2 with TRBJ1-1; 7 nucleotides match TRBD1. Germline CDR1 and CDR2: SNHLY and FYNNEI. Trimming cost V 4 bases and J 3 bases; bases outside gene matches: 2. The CDR3 is made up of 13 amino acids. Here the CDR3 DNA reads TGTGCCAGCAGTGGAGACAGGGACACTGAAGCTTTCTTT. Its translation: CASSGDRDTEAFF.

The chain is built from TRBV11-1 and TRBJ1-1; maybe TRBD1 (6 bases). This CDR3 has 12 amino acids. With 5 bases removed from V and 8 bases from J, the gap between germline ends came to 12 bases. CDR1 SGHAT and CDR2 FQDESV come from the germline V gene (reference sequence). The CDR3 DNA follows: TGTGCCAGCAGCCGGACGGACAGAGAAGCTTTCTTT. Translation gives CASSRTDREAFF.

The chain carries TRBV7-2 and TRBJ1-1; no clear D. This CDR3 region has 14 residues. CDR1 SGHTA and CDR2 FQGNSA come from the germline V gene. V gave up 1 base and J gave up 1 base, with 7 bases separating them. The DNA of the CDR3 is TGTGCCAGCAGCTTAGGTCGGGAGAACACTGAAGCTTTCTTT. It specifies CASSLGRENTEAFF.